One and the same sample provided the 27 T cell receptor beta chains below, sequenced in a study of T cell responses to AZD1222 COVID-19 vaccine. The data were produced by immunoSEQ multiplex PCR, yet TCRdb's version contains in-frame clones alone and is incomplete. The data show over 120,000 clones, with 80% to 90% seen just once and about 8% held by the top ten. The source was peripheral blood, collected on day 0 of AZD1222 vaccination. The receptors derive from an adult in good health.

The chain links TRBV9 to TRBJ2-3, with 7 bases identical to TRBD2. The ends lost 0 bases at V and 2 bases at J; junction bases unmatched: 12. The CDR3 totals 18 residues. Germline V gene lookup returns CDR1 SGDLS and CDR2 YYNGEE. CDR3 region: CASSVGLAVSPFTDTQYF. The CDR3 DNA reads TGTGCCAGCAGCGTAGGGCTAGCGGTTTCCCCTTTCACAGATACGCAGTATTTT.

V usage is TRBV28 and J usage is TRBJ1-2, with a possible D match to TRBD1 (6 bases). The V end was cut by 6 bases, the J end by 4 bases, with 12 bases between. The V gene's germline CDR1 is MDHEN and CDR2 SYDVKM. The CDR3 runs 13 residues. CDR3 loop: CASRNDRSYGYTF. The CDR3 DNA is TGTGCCAGCAGAAACGACAGGTCCTATGGCTACACCTTC.

This chain links TRBV10-1 with TRBJ2-7; D perhaps matches TRBD2 (5 bases). The V end was cut by 6 bases, the J end by 5 bases, with 14 bases between. The CDR3 runs 13 residues. Germline values: CDR1 WNHNN, CDR2 SYGVQD (reference sequence). The CDR3 loop is CASREDALHEQYF. For the CDR3, the DNA is TGCGCCAGCAGGGAGGACGCTCTTCACGAGCAGTACTTC.

This rearrangement joins TRBV7-2 to TRBJ2-7; D gene ambiguous. From germline, CDR1 is SGHTA and CDR2 FQGNSA. The CDR3 contains 13 residues. Trimming shortened V by 5 bases and J by 0 bases, and 8 bases separated the two germline ends. The CDR3 loop is CASSTAYSYEQYF. For the CDR3, the DNA is TGTGCCAGCAGCACAGCCTACTCCTACGAGCAGTACTTC.

This sequence joins TRBV12-3 or TRBV12-4 and TRBJ1-1, with a tentative D call TRBD1 (5 bases). The CDR3 has 12 residues. V was cut by 5 bases and J by 7 bases, with 11 bases left in between. DNA of the CDR3: TGTGCCAGCAGTGGGGGACCGAATGAAGCTTTCTTT. Amino acids: CASSGGPNEAFF.

This sequence joins TRBV6-5 and TRBJ2-3, with TRBD2 matching 8 bases. V trimming: 5 bases; J trimming: 2 bases; junction bases outside the gene matches: 6. There are 15 residues in the CDR3. Germline CDR1 MNHEY, CDR2 SVGAGI. The chain's CDR3 is CASSQREWDTDTQYF. CDR3 bases: TGTGCCAGCAGTCAGCGGGAGTGGGACACAGATACGCAGTATTTT.

The rearrangement links TRBV27 to TRBJ1-1, with no clear D. This CDR3 has 13 amino acids. CDR1 MNHEY and CDR2 SMNVEV come from the germline V gene (reference sequence). Deletions cut 3 bases from V and 1 base from J, with 6 bases between. Here the CDR3 reads CASSFAENTEAFF. CDR3 sequence (DNA): TGTGCCAGCAGTTTCGCGGAGAACACTGAAGCTTTCTTT.

This clone has just a few counts. The chain employs TRBV18 and TRBJ1-2, with D uncertain. The CDR3 sequence is 15 residues long. Trimming pared 6 bases from V and 0 bases from J, leaving 14 bases between. Germline CDR1 reads KGHSH; CDR2 reads LQKENI. The CDR3 spells CASSPRTASNYGYTF. CDR3 coding DNA: TGTGCCAGCTCGCCCCGTACAGCTTCTAACTATGGCTACACCTTC.

The V gene is TRBV7-9, the J gene TRBJ1-1; tentatively, D is TRBD1 (5 bases). The germline CDR1 and CDR2 sequences are SEHNR and FQNEAQ (reference sequence). The CDR3 is 13 residues long. The V gene lost 3 bases and the J gene lost 5 bases, with 10 bases spanning the gap. The CDR3 DNA is TGTGCCAGCAGCTTTGGGGGGGAAACTGAAGCTTTCTTT. This sequence encodes CASSFGGETEAFF.

This clone has only a few counts. The chain couples TRBV18 to TRBJ2-1, with a possible D match to TRBD2 (7 bases). In germline, CDR1 is KGHSH, CDR2 LQKENI. V lost 0 bases and J 7 bases, leaving 19 bases between the germline ends. This CDR3 spans 17 amino acids. The CDR3 reads CASSPPGRGGKINEQFF. CDR3 nucleotides: TGTGCCAGCTCACCACCGGGTAGGGGGGGAAAGATTAATGAGCAGTTCTTC.

This chain links TRBV19 with TRBJ1-2; no definite D call. In germline, CDR1 is LNHDA, CDR2 SQIVND (reference sequence). CDR3 length: 12 residues. V was shortened by 4 bases and J by 2 bases, with 5 bases between the two germline ends. CDR3 residues: CASSNQNYGYTF. The CDR3 nucleotides are TGTGCCAGTAGTAACCAGAACTATGGCTACACCTTC.

This clone has only a few counts. The V gene is TRBV6-2 or TRBV6-3, the J gene TRBJ2-2; TRBD1 aligns across 10 bases. In germline, CDR1 is MNHEY, CDR2 SVGEGT. V lost 5 bases and J lost 4; bases outside the gene matches: 4. The CDR3 has 15 residues. The CDR3 DNA sequence: TGTGCCAGCAGTAGGACAGGGGGTATCACCGGGGAGCTGTTTTTT. This codes for CASSRTGGITGELFF.

The rearrangement links TRBV24-1 to TRBJ1-5; weak D call: TRBD1 (6 bases). V lost 1 base, J lost 7 bases, and 13 bases lay in between. The CDR3 has 15 residues. Germline CDR1 is KGHDR and CDR2 is SFDVKD. CDR3: CATSDLGAGEQPQHF. CDR3 bases: TGTGCCACCAGTGATTTAGGGGCAGGGGAACAGCCCCAGCATTTT.

This clone was observed a handful of times. The rearrangement links TRBV5-1 to TRBJ1-3, with D maybe TRBD1 (5 bases). Germline CDR1 is SGHRS and CDR2 is YFSETQ. Trimming took off 0 bases at V and 7 bases at J, with 17 bases between the two ends. The CDR3 has 16 residues. CDR3: CASSLAPGGRSNTIYF. In DNA, the CDR3 is TGCGCCAGCAGCTTGGCCCCGGGGGGGAGGTCGAACACCATATATTTT.

This chain uses TRBV7-2 with TRBJ2-7, with D uncertain. From germline, CDR1 is SGHTA and CDR2 FQGNSA. This CDR3 is built from 12 residues. The germline V and J ends were trimmed by 1 base and 7 bases, with 8 bases remaining between them. CDR3 loop: CASSLEAREQYF. CDR3 coding DNA: TGTGCCAGCAGCTTAGAGGCACGGGAGCAGTACTTC.

This clone was recorded only once. The chain couples TRBV27 to TRBJ2-7; 12 positions agree with TRBD2. Germline lookup yields CDR1 MNHEY and CDR2 SMNVEV (reference sequence). After removal of 2 bases from V and 6 bases from J, the junction contained 14 bases not matched to a gene. This CDR3 is built from 18 residues. CDR3 coding DNA: TGTGCCAGCAGTTTAGAGGGAATTGGGGCTAGCGGGAGGGGCGAGCAGTACTTC. The encoded protein is CASSLEGIGASGRGEQYF.

The chain recombines TRBV25-1 with TRBJ2-3, with TRBD2 matching 7 bases. In germline, CDR1 is MGHDK, CDR2 SYGVNS. V lost 6 bases, J lost 6 bases, and 15 bases stayed unmatched. The CDR3 loop spans 16 amino acids. The CDR3 protein is CASSLRTSGSSDTQYF. For the CDR3, the DNA is TGTGCCAGCAGCTTAAGGACTAGTGGATCGTCGGATACGCAGTATTTT.

The rearrangement uses TRBV18 and TRBJ1-1, with D possibly being TRBD1 (5 bases). V shed 5 bases and J shed 0 bases, with 16 bases lying between them. This CDR3 is 16 amino acids long. Germline V gene data show CDR1 as KGHSH and CDR2 as LQKENI. The DNA of the CDR3 is TGTGCCAGCTCAGGGGCCACCGGGACGGTGAACACTGAAGCTTTCTTT. It encodes CASSGATGTVNTEAFF.

The chain employs TRBV5-1 and TRBJ1-4, with D possibly being TRBD1 (6 bases). This CDR3 has 13 amino acids. The germline V gene encodes CDR1 SGHRS and CDR2 YFSETQ. Trimming stripped 5 bases from V and 8 bases from J, with 13 bases between. In nucleotides, the CDR3 is TGCGCCAGCAGTCGGTCGGACAGCGAAAAACTGTTTTTT. Translated, it gives CASSRSDSEKLFF.

This sequence joins TRBV7-9 and TRBJ2-7, with TRBD1 identical over 10 bases. Losses at the gene ends were 4 bases for V and 4 bases for J; bases not matched to a gene: 10. Per germline, CDR1 SEHNR and CDR2 FQNEAQ (reference sequence). The CDR3 length is 16 residues. In nucleotides, the CDR3 is TGTGCCAGCAGCTCCTCCCTTCGGACAGGGGGGTACGAGCAGTACTTC. It yields the protein CASSSSLRTGGYEQYF.

This clone was recorded once. V usage is TRBV7-2 and J usage is TRBJ2-3; D not certain. V was cut by 3 bases and J by 6 bases, with 13 bases left in between. The germline gives CDR1 SGHTA, CDR2 FQGNSA. This CDR3 region has 14 residues. CDR3 sequence (DNA): TGTGCCAGCAGCTTTGAACGGGCATCCGATACGCAGTATTTT. Protein: CASSFERASDTQYF.

The rearrangement uses TRBV18 and TRBJ2-1; maybe TRBD1 (6 bases). Germline loops: CDR1 KGHSH, CDR2 LQKENI. This CDR3 contains 16 residues. Deletions cut 1 base from V and 3 bases from J, with 13 bases between. The chain's CDR3 is CASSPLRDNIYNEQFF. CDR3 coding DNA: TGTGCCAGCTCACCACTTCGGGACAACATCTACAATGAGCAGTTCTTC.

This chain links TRBV27 with TRBJ2-6; tentatively, D is TRBD2 (5 bases). The CDR3 sequence is 15 residues long. V was cut by 4 bases and J by 0 bases, with 7 bases left in between. CDR1 is MNHEY, CDR2 SMNVEV, per germline (reference sequence). CDR3 residues: CASSSTSSGANVLTF. The CDR3 DNA sequence: TGTGCCAGCAGTTCCACTAGCTCTGGGGCCAACGTCCTGACTTTC.

The gene calls are TRBV4-2 and TRBJ2-3; D remains unclear. The CDR3 has 14 residues. CDR1 and CDR2 from the germline V gene are LGHNA and YNFKEQ. V was trimmed by 0 bases and J by 1 base, leaving 5 bases between them. The CDR3 reads CASSQDQGTDTQYF. The CDR3 coding sequence is TGTGCCAGCAGCCAAGATCAAGGCACAGATACGCAGTATTTT.

With regard to this clone: Other DNA sequences within the sample encode an identical CDR3. The chain combines TRBV7-2 with TRBJ1-1; 7 bases are a match to TRBD1. After removal of 5 bases from V and 3 bases from J, the junction contained 6 bases not matched to a gene. This CDR3 region has 14 residues. Germline V lookup: CDR1 SGHTA, CDR2 FQGNSA. The CDR3 DNA follows: TGTGCCAGCAGCCCCCAGGGGGGGGACACTGAAGCTTTCTTT. It yields the protein CASSPQGGDTEAFF.

The chain recombines TRBV3-1 (or the pseudogene TRBV3-2) with TRBJ2-1; 9 nucleotides agree with TRBD2. With 6 bases clipped from V and 0 bases from J, the junction kept 12 bases outside the gene matches. CDR3 length: 18 amino acids. The germline V gene encodes CDR1 LGHDT and CDR2 YNNKEL (reference sequence). The CDR3 loop reads CASRHKGAGGSSYNEQFF. CDR3 DNA: TGTGCCAGCAGACATAAAGGGGCGGGAGGGAGCTCCTACAATGAGCAGTTCTTC.

The chain is built from TRBV5-4 and TRBJ2-7; D is unresolved. This CDR3 spans 13 amino acids. Trimming cost V 4 bases and J 3 bases, with 11 bases left between them. CDR1 is SGHNT, CDR2 YYREEE, per germline (reference sequence). CDR3 loop: CASSIRDLYEQYF. CDR3 coding DNA: TGTGCCAGCAGCATCCGAGACCTCTACGAGCAGTACTTC.